Below are 24 T cell receptor beta chains sequenced from a single sample in a study of blood T cell repertoires in COVID-19. Using immunoSEQ multiplex PCR, the repertoire was profiled, and TCRdb retains in-frame clones only, with some absent. The table shows 200,000 to 250,000 clones, with 84% occurring only once. Material: peripheral blood. These receptor sequences come from a young man with active or convalescent COVID-19.

This clone was recorded only once. The chain is built from TRBV11-2 and TRBJ2-2; tentative D call: TRBD1 (7 bases). This CDR3 region has 15 residues. From germline, CDR1 is SGHAT and CDR2 FQNNGV. Deletions cut 5 bases from V and 3 bases from J, with 13 bases between. CDR3 coding DNA: TGTGCCAGCAGCCGGACAGGCGGGGACACCGGGGAGCTGTTTTTT. It yields the protein CASSRTGGDTGELFF. Together with reference TRBV11-2 and TRBJ2-2, the CDR3 gives the full variable domain: EAGVAQSPRYKIIEKRQSVAFWCNPISGHATLYWYQQILGQGPKLLIQFQNNGVVDDSQLPKDRFSAERLKGVDSTLKIQPAKLEDSAVYLCASSRTGGDTGELFFGEGSRLTVL.

The table lists this clone with a few counts. This chain links TRBV27 with TRBJ2-5; TRBD2 aligns across 12 bases. Trimming cost V 2 bases and J 2 bases; bases outside gene matches: 0. The CDR3 extends over 15 amino acids. Per the germline V gene, CDR1 is MNHEY and CDR2 is SMNVEV (reference sequence). The CDR3 nucleotides are TGTGCCAGCAGTTTACTAGCGGGGGGGCAAGAGACCCAGTACTTC. Its protein product is CASSLLAGGQETQYF.

The chain employs TRBV20-1 and TRBJ2-5, with D perhaps matching TRBD2 (6 bases). CDR3 length: 13 amino acids. The germline V gene encodes CDR1 DFQATT and CDR2 SNEGSKA (reference sequence). V gave up 3 bases and J gave up 6 bases, with 14 bases separating them. The DNA for the CDR3 is TGCAGTGCTAGTGTCCCGGGAGTGCAGACCCAGTACTTC. It codes for CSASVPGVQTQYF.

The chain uses TRBV4-2 and TRBJ1-4; D possibly corresponds to TRBD1 (6 bases). Trimming removed 2 bases at V and 11 bases at J, with 12 bases between. The CDR3 covers 13 residues. The germline gives CDR1 LGHNA, CDR2 YNFKEQ. The CDR3 loop is CASSQLPGEKLFF. CDR3 DNA: TGTGCCAGCAGCCAACTTCCAGGGGAGAAACTGTTTTTT.

The chain uses TRBV5-6 and TRBJ1-5, with 7 bases matching TRBD1. The germline V gene has CDR1 SGHDT and CDR2 YYEEEE. V was pared by 2 bases and J by 2 bases, with 4 bases of the junction left unmatched. The CDR3 consists of 15 residues. CDR3 region: CASSFQGVRNQPQHF. CDR3 in DNA: TGTGCCAGCAGCTTTCAGGGGGTACGCAATCAGCCCCAGCATTTT.

The V and J genes are TRBV14 and TRBJ2-3, with a weak D call TRBD2 (6 bases). Germline-derived CDR1 and CDR2 are SGHDN and FVKESK. The CDR3 length is 17 residues. V lost 1 base to trimming and J lost 2 bases, with 16 bases between them. CDR3 sequence reads: CASSQARAGLVTDTQYF. The CDR3 DNA is TGTGCCAGCAGCCAAGCACGGGCGGGGTTGGTCACAGATACGCAGTATTTT.

CDR3 loop: CASSRTGTRRLDEQYF. DNA for the CDR3: TGTGCCAGTAGTAGGACAGGGACAAGGAGATTAGACGAGCAGTACTTC. The chain recombines TRBV19 with TRBJ2-7; 8 nucleotides match TRBD1. V dropped 4 bases and J dropped 5; count of bases not matched to a gene: 13. CDR3 length: 16 amino acids. The V gene's germline CDR1 is LNHDA and CDR2 SQIVND (reference sequence).

This clone showed up just a few times. The chain has TRBV29-1 and TRBJ2-1, with TRBD2 identical over 13 bases. Germline-derived CDR1 and CDR2 are SQVTM and ANQGSEA. J lost 9 bases, V lost 7 bases, and 6 bases had no gene match. The CDR3 contains 13 residues. The chain's CDR3 is CSAPRTSGGEQFF. CDR3 nucleotide sequence: TGCAGCGCCCCAAGGACTAGCGGGGGTGAGCAGTTCTTC.

The chain combines TRBV7-9 with TRBJ2-3, with D possibly matching TRBD1 (5 bases). Germline CDR1 reads SEHNR; CDR2 reads FQNEAQ (reference sequence). CDR3 length equals 19 residues. Trimming removed 1 base from V and 0 bases from J, with 20 bases in between. CDR3 amino acids: CASSLGSQGWGFSTDTQYF. Here the CDR3 DNA reads TGTGCCAGCAGCTTAGGATCCCAGGGTTGGGGTTTTAGCACAGATACGCAGTATTTT.

The rearrangement uses TRBV6-4 and TRBJ1-2, with TRBD1 matching over 10 bases. The CDR3 spans 14 residues. The germline V gene has CDR1 MRHNA and CDR2 SNTAGT. The ends lost 6 bases at V and 3 bases at J; junction bases unmatched: 4. The chain's CDR3 is CASSQGTGDYGYTF. Written as DNA, the CDR3 is TGTGCCAGCAGCCAAGGGACAGGGGACTATGGCTACACCTTC.

The J gene is TRBJ2-5, the V gene TRBV21-1; TRBD1, the table's D call, was not compared with the DNA. TRBV21-1 counts as a pseudogene. The CDR3 runs to 19 residues. CDR3 region: CASSARQGVTRRGQETQYF. CDR3 bases: TGTGCCAGCAGCGCTAGACAGGGGGTGACTAGAAGGGGTCAAGAGACCCAGTACTTC.

The chain carries TRBV6-5 and TRBJ2-7; D remains unclear. This CDR3 has 13 amino acids. The germline gives CDR1 MNHEY, CDR2 SVGAGI. Trimming removed 5 bases from V and 9 bases from J, with 17 bases in between. CDR3 sequence reads: CASSPRGRASQYF. Here the CDR3 DNA reads TGTGCCAGCAGTCCCAGAGGTCGTGCGTCGCAGTACTTC.

The V gene is TRBV10-3, the J gene TRBJ2-6, with D possibly TRBD1 on 6 matching bases. With 8 bases removed from V and 1 base from J, the gap between germline ends came to 18 bases. The CDR3 totals 17 residues. Looked up from germline, CDR1 is ENHRY and CDR2 is SYGVKD. The CDR3 DNA reads as TGTGCCATCTCCTGGACAGCCCAGTATTCTGGGGCCAACGTCCTGACTTTC. Protein sequence: CAISWTAQYSGANVLTF.

V is TRBV6-2 or TRBV6-3 and J is TRBJ1-2, with 7 bases aligning to TRBD1. From germline, CDR1 is MNHEY and CDR2 SVGEGT. The CDR3 sequence is 12 residues long. V shed 6 bases, J shed 8 bases, and the junction held 6 bases outside the gene matches. For the CDR3, the DNA is TGTGCCAGCAGCTCCGGGACAGTAGGCTACACCTTC. This translates into CASSSGTVGYTF.

The rearrangement uses TRBV15 and TRBJ2-1; TRBD1 matches 11 bases. The junction had 7 bases not matched to a gene; V was cut back by 2 bases and J by 7 bases. The CDR3 length is 16 residues. Looked up from germline, CDR1 is LNHNV and CDR2 is YYDKDF (reference sequence). CDR3 DNA sequence: TGTGCCACCAGCAGATCCGGGACAGGGGGTCAGAATGAGCAGTTCTTC. This translates into CATSRSGTGGQNEQFF.

The chain recombines TRBV9 with TRBJ2-7, with 9 bases identical to TRBD1. This CDR3 comprises 14 residues. Germline V gives CDR1 SGDLS, CDR2 YYNGEE. Trimming cost V 6 bases and J 3 bases; bases outside gene matches: 7. The CDR3, as DNA: TGTGCCAGCACAAGGGACAGGGACAACTACGAGCAGTACTTC. Translation: CASTRDRDNYEQYF.

This chain uses TRBV28 with TRBJ2-3; perhaps TRBD1 as D (5 bases). V lost 8 bases, J lost 1 base, and 7 bases lay in between. The CDR3 runs 12 residues. Germline V CDR1 and CDR2: MDHEN, SYDVKM. The CDR3 nucleotides read TGTGCCAGCGAACAGGGCACAGATACGCAGTATTTT. Its translation: CASEQGTDTQYF. Variable domain in full (rest from reference TRBV28 and TRBJ2-3): DVKVTQSSRYLVKRTGEKVFLECVQDMDHENMFWYRQDPGLGLRLIYFSYDVKMKEKGDIPEGYSVSREKKERFSLILESASTNQTSMYLCASEQGTDTQYFGPGTRLTVL.

The chain has TRBV27 and TRBJ1-4; 8 bases line up with TRBD1. The CDR3 is 15 residues long. Per germline, CDR1 MNHEY and CDR2 SMNVEV (reference sequence). After removal of 4 bases from V and 8 bases from J, the junction contained 9 bases not matched to a gene. CDR3 nucleotides: TGTGCCAGCAGTTCCCGGACAGGGCGTAGGGAAAAACTGTTTTTT. Amino acid sequence: CASSSRTGRREKLFF.

The chain combines TRBV7-9 with TRBJ1-5; the D gene is possibly TRBD1 (6 bases). Trimming pared 5 bases from V and 7 bases from J, leaving 18 bases between. The germline CDR1 and CDR2 sequences are SEHNR and FQNEAQ (reference sequence). The CDR3 totals 15 residues. CDR3 sequence reads: CASSTPPGRGQPQHF. The CDR3 DNA reads as TGTGCCAGCAGCACCCCCCCGGGGAGGGGGCAGCCCCAGCATTTT.

CDR3 nucleotides: TGTGCCAGCAGAACCAGGGGGGTCAGAGACTACGAGCAGTACTTC. Translating gives CASRTRGVRDYEQYF. V is TRBV6-5 and J is TRBJ2-7; the D gene is possibly TRBD1 (7 bases). Deletions cut 6 bases from V and 3 bases from J, with 18 bases between. Germline lookup yields CDR1 MNHEY and CDR2 SVGAGI. This CDR3 has 15 residues.

The chain is built from TRBV5-4 and TRBJ2-5; TRBD1 matches 8 bases. This CDR3 region has 13 residues. V shed 4 bases, J shed 3 bases, and the junction held 2 bases outside the gene matches. Germline CDR1 SGHNT, CDR2 YYREEE (reference sequence). The CDR3 nucleotides are TGTGCCAGCAGCCTGGGACAGGAAGAGACCCAGTACTTC. Its translation is CASSLGQEETQYF.

The chain is built from TRBV5-1 and TRBJ2-5; D gene ambiguous. V lost 4 bases and J lost 6, with 13 bases in between. The CDR3 is 13 residues long. Germline CDR1 SGHRS, CDR2 YFSETQ. CDR3 loop: CASSPESRQTQYF. The CDR3 region has the DNA TGCGCCAGCAGCCCCGAGAGCAGGCAGACCCAGTACTTC.

The gene calls are TRBV4-3 and TRBJ2-7; 7 nucleotides align to TRBD1. Germline values: CDR1 LGHNA, CDR2 YSLEER. Losses at the gene ends were 1 base for V and 3 bases for J; bases not matched to a gene: 3. This CDR3 is 14 amino acids long. The DNA of the CDR3 is TGCGCCAGCAGCCAAGGACAGGGCAACTACGAGCAGTACTTC. Its translation: CASSQGQGNYEQYF.

The chain employs TRBV29-1 and TRBJ1-4, with 7 bases fitting TRBD1. With V trimmed by 6 bases and J by 8 bases, 12 bases remained unmatched. Germline lookup yields CDR1 SQVTM and CDR2 ANQGSEA. The CDR3 spans 14 residues. CDR3 sequence reads: CSVNIQGLGEKLFF. For the CDR3, the DNA is TGCAGCGTCAATATACAGGGGCTAGGGGAAAAACTGTTTTTT.